The 16 T cell receptor beta chains given below trace back to one sample, sequenced in a study of T cell clonality in common variable immunodeficiency. Study-level results: Reportedly, TCR beta sequences from common variable immunodeficiency showed fewer deletions and N-nucleotide insertions.

Method: immunoSEQ multiplex PCR; TCRdb's copy keeps in-frame clones and lacks some. The repertoire has over 30,000 clones, none seen only once; the ten largest take about 30%. Their specific antigens are unknown. Sequenced input: peripheral blood mononuclear cells. Every receptor here comes from a human donor with common variable immunodeficiency.

As regards this clone: Read coverage stops 3 residues before the CDR3 terminus; the germline J gene supplies the remainder. This chain connects TRBV20-1 to TRBJ2-1; D gene unclear. This CDR3 is 15 amino acids long. The V end was cut by 0 bases, the J end by 1 base, with 10 bases between. Germline CDR1 is DFQATT and CDR2 is SNEGSKA (reference sequence). Here the CDR3 reads CSARDVADSYNEQFF. The CDR3 bases that were read are TGCAGTGCTAGAGATGTCGCGGATTCCTACAATGAG.

A few counts support this clone. From the germline J gene comes the end of the CDR3, since the read stops 3 residues before it. The V and J genes are TRBV5-1 and TRBJ2-7, with 10 bases matching TRBD2. From germline, CDR1 is SGHRS and CDR2 YFSETQ. V lost 4 bases to trimming and J lost 5 bases; unmatched junction nucleotides: 6. The CDR3 extends over 14 amino acids. CDR3 protein: CASSEAGGQDEQYF. The CDR3 DNA, read in part, is TGCGCCAGCAGCGAAGCGGGAGGGCAGGACGAG. The full variable domain, with the rest looked up from reference TRBV5-1 and TRBJ2-7, is KAGVTQTPRYLIKTRGQQVTLSCSPISGHRSVSWYQQTPGQGLQFLFEYFSETQRNKGNFPGRFSGRQFSNSRSEMNVSTLELGDSALYLCASSEAGGQDEQYFGPGTRLTVT.

This clone occurred many times. The read terminates 3 residues ahead of where the CDR3 ends, so the germline J gene completes it. The V gene is TRBV2, the J gene TRBJ1-2; TRBD1 matches 8 bases. CDR1 is SNHLY, CDR2 FYNNEI, per germline. There are 13 residues in the CDR3. Trimming took 4 bases from V and 4 from J; bases not matched to a gene: 2. CDR3 DNA, as far as it was read: TGTGCCAGCAGTGGACAGGGGTCCTATGGC. The encoded protein is CASSGQGSYG. The CDR3 in full is CASSGQGSYGYTF.

This clone was found a few times. The read stops 3 residues short of the end of the CDR3; the missing end is completed from the germline J gene. The V call is TRBV29-1, the J call TRBJ2-3; no clear D gene. This CDR3 spans 11 amino acids. Trimming pared 0 bases from V and 6 bases from J, leaving 4 bases between. The germline gives CDR1 SQVTM, CDR2 ANQGSEA. The CDR3 sequence: CSVEDLDTQYF. The part of the CDR3 DNA that was read is TGCAGCGTTGAAGATCTGGATACG.

This clone was seen repeatedly, ten times or more. The read terminates 3 residues ahead of where the CDR3 ends, so the germline J gene completes it. The V and J genes are TRBV20-1 and TRBJ2-1, with 9 positions matching TRBD2. The germline gives CDR1 DFQATT, CDR2 SNEGSKA (reference sequence). The V and J ends lost 5 bases and 6 bases, in that order; junction bases with no gene match: 8. This CDR3 is built from 14 residues. The covered CDR3 bases are TGCAGTGCTCTTTTAGCGGGAGCAGGCAATGAG. Its protein product is CSALLAGAGNE. The whole CDR3 protein is CSALLAGAGNEQFF.

Turning to this clone: The read ends 3 residues before the CDR3 terminus; that terminus is restored from the germline J gene. The genes are TRBV19 and TRBJ1-5; 9 positions match TRBD1. V shed 9 bases, J shed 6 bases, and the junction held 12 bases outside the gene matches. This CDR3 comprises 15 residues. Per germline, CDR1 LNHDA and CDR2 SQIVND (reference sequence). Here the CDR3 reads CASSPGQGFGQPQHF. The sequenced part of the CDR3 DNA is TGTGCCAGCTCCCCGGGACAGGGTTTTGGTCAGCCC.

There are many counts of this clone. The CDR3 here is CASSSNLAGGPGEQFF. The sequenced CDR3 bases are TGTGCCAGCAGTTCAAATCTAGCGGGAGGGCCGGGTGAG. V gene TRBV27 combines with J gene TRBJ2-1; 12 bases align to TRBD2. With the read ending 3 residues before the CDR3 end, the germline J gene is used to fill in that end. The V gene's germline CDR1 is MNHEY and CDR2 SMNVEV (reference sequence). The CDR3 covers 16 residues. Germline trimming cut 4 bases from V and 9 bases from J; bases unmatched to any gene: 10.

This clone was found many times. The CDR3 is cut off 3 residues early in the read; its end comes from the germline J gene. V gene TRBV7-7 combines with J gene TRBJ2-1; TRBD2 might be the D (6 bases). CDR1 and CDR2 (germline): SSHAT, FNYEAQ (reference sequence). The CDR3 is made up of 13 amino acids. V was shortened by 5 bases and J by 5 bases, with 10 bases between the two germline ends. CDR3 loop: CASSLSGNNEQFF. The DNA read from the CDR3 is TGTGCCAGCAGCCTTAGCGGAAACAATGAG.

This clone was detected only a few times. The read terminates 3 residues before the CDR3 end, so the remaining end is supplied by the germline J gene. The rearrangement uses TRBV5-1 and TRBJ2-7; 10 positions match TRBD2. This CDR3 has 15 residues. The V gene end was trimmed by 5 bases and the J gene end by 2 bases; junction bases not matched to a gene: 7. Germline lookup yields CDR1 SGHRS and CDR2 YFSETQ. The covered CDR3 bases are TGCGCCAGCAGTTCTCGGACTAGCGGTACCTACGAG. Protein: CASSSRTSGTYE. Given in full, the CDR3 is CASSSRTSGTYEQYF.

This clone was recorded many times. The CDR3 extends 3 residues past the end of the read, so its final part is completed from the germline J gene. This chain connects TRBV18 to TRBJ1-1; unclear D gene. The CDR3 spans 12 residues. Germline V CDR1 and CDR2: KGHSH, LQKENI. The CDR3 here is CASSPLSQEAFF. The sequenced CDR3 bases are TGTGCCAGCTCACCACTTTCTCAGGAA.

Turning to this clone: The CDR3 goes on 3 residues after the read ends, and that part is filled in from the germline J gene. The rearrangement links TRBV19 to TRBJ2-5, with 9 positions matching TRBD1. Germline CDR1 LNHDA, CDR2 SQIVND (reference sequence). This CDR3 contains 15 residues. With V trimmed by 5 bases and J by 6 bases, 10 bases remained unmatched. Here the CDR3 reads CASSAQQGAMKTQYF. Incomplete CDR3 DNA: TGTGCCAGTAGTGCACAACAGGGGGCAATGAAGACC.

This clone was recorded at least ten times. At one boundary the junction diverges from the germline segment, which might be a read error. The sequence runs out 3 residues before the end of the CDR3; the remainder is reconstructed from the germline J gene. The V gene is TRBV7-9, the J gene TRBJ2-5; TRBD2 matches at 7 bases. The CDR3 loop spans 15 amino acids. The germline CDR1 and CDR2 sequences are SEHNR and FQNEAQ (reference sequence). The CDR3 reads CASSLGRGVGETQYF. The CDR3 bases that were read are TGTGCCAGCAGTTTAGGGAGGGGTGTGGGAGAGACC.

The chain's CDR3 is CASSPQQGLDGSPLHF. CDR3 DNA, as far as it was read: TGTGCCAGCTCACCACAACAGGGTCTCGACGGTTCACCC. This chain connects TRBV18 to TRBJ1-6; D is possibly TRBD1 (6 bases). The read is 3 residues too short to cover the CDR3 end, so that end is filled in from the germline J gene. The CDR3 has 16 amino acids. V gave up 1 base and J gave up 9 bases, with 16 bases separating them. Per the germline V gene, CDR1 is KGHSH and CDR2 is LQKENI.

Comment on this clone: The read finishes 3 residues shy of the CDR3 end, and the germline J gene is used to complete it. This chain connects TRBV19 to TRBJ2-7; 8 positions match TRBD2. From germline, CDR1 is LNHDA and CDR2 SQIVND (reference sequence). The CDR3 length is 15 residues. With 7 bases clipped from V and 1 base from J, the junction kept 9 bases outside the gene matches. The chain's CDR3 is CASTTGLAKSYEQYF. CDR3 DNA (partial): TGTGCCAGTACCACCGGACTAGCTAAATCCTACGAG.

This clone was found a few times. The read falls 3 residues short of the CDR3 end, and the missing part is taken from the germline J gene. The chain is built from TRBV20-1 and TRBJ2-5; 12 bases line up with TRBD2. J was trimmed by 1 base and V by 4 bases; bases with no gene match: 4. Germline CDR1 is DFQATT and CDR2 is SNEGSKA (reference sequence). The CDR3 is 15 residues long. The sequenced CDR3 bases are TGCAGTGCTACCGGACTAGCGGGGTCCCAAGAGACC. Translating gives CSATGLAGSQET. The whole CDR3 reads CSATGLAGSQETQYF.

This clone appeared many times. The sequence runs out 3 residues before the end of the CDR3; the remainder is reconstructed from the germline J gene. The rearrangement uses TRBV20-1 and TRBJ2-5; possibly TRBD2 for D (5 bases). Germline CDR1 and CDR2: DFQATT and SNEGSKA (reference sequence). The length of the CDR3 is 15 residues. V was pared by 3 bases and J by 3 bases, with 17 bases between. CDR3 sequence: CSASVALRLKETQYF. The covered CDR3 bases are TGCAGTGCTAGCGTTGCGTTGCGACTAAAAGAGACC.